This T cell receptor (beta chain) was captured in a study of T cell responses to AZD1222 COVID-19 vaccine. The protocol was immunoSEQ multiplex PCR, while the TCRdb copy is restricted to in-frame clones and leaves out a portion. The sample consists of 130,000 or so clones, 80% to 95% of them appearing once. Second doses that came at about 4 or about 12 weeks were put together. With regard to this clone: Antigen: not known.

Notes on the study in general: Among AZD1222 vaccinees, only six or seven were seropositive at baseline. Donors were chiefly white British, with a greater number of females, and clonal diversity was perhaps underestimated.

The sequence came from an adult who received the AZD1222 COVID-19 vaccine. The sample was peripheral blood, taken 28 days after the second AZD1222 dose.

The CDR3 sequence: CASSPGWAYGYTF. DNA for the CDR3: TGTGCCAGCAGCCCCGGATGGGCCTATGGCTACACCTTC. The chain uses TRBV11-2 and TRBJ1-2; D is ambiguous. Germline V gene sequence: CDR1 SGHAT, CDR2 FQNNGV. The V and J ends lost 5 bases and 4 bases respectively, with 11 bases between them. The CDR3 runs 13 residues. The entire variable domain, with the rest obtained from reference TRBV11-2 and TRBJ1-2, is as follows: EAGVAQSPRYKIIEKRQSVAFWCNPISGHATLYWYQQILGQGPKLLIQFQNNGVVDDSQLPKDRFSAERLKGVDSTLKIQPAKLEDSAVYLCASSPGWAYGYTFGSGTRLTVV.